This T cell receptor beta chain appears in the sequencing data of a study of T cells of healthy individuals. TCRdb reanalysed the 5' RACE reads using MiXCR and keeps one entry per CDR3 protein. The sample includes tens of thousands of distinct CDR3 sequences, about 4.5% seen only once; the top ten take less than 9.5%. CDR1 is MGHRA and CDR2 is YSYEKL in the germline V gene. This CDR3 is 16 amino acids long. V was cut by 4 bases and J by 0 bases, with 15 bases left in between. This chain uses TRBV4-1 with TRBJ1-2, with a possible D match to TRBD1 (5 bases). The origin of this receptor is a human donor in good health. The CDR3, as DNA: TGCGCCAGCAGCCTAATTGCAGGGAAACCTAACTATGGCTACACCTTC. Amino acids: CASSLIAGKPNYGYTF.